The 28 T cell receptor beta chains presented below share a single source sample, sequenced in a study of blood T cell repertoires in COVID-19 (dated by TCRdb to the early 2020s). Receptor libraries were prepared by the immunoSEQ multiplex PCR assay. TCRdb took this table from immuneACCESS and kept in-frame rearrangements with V and J called. Such tables lack part of the clones; where checked against another copy, unresolved V genes explain under half of the gap, and the rest is unexplained. The sample table holds some 320,000 clones, of which more than 70% were seen once. Roughly 7% of the sample is in the top ten clones. Material: peripheral blood. All receptors come from a woman in her twenties or thirties who had recovered from COVID-19.

In this sample, this clone turned up once. The gene calls are TRBV20-1 and TRBJ1-5; D ambiguous. V lost 3 bases and J 5 bases, leaving 11 bases between the germline ends. The CDR3 spans 13 residues. Germline V CDR1 and CDR2: DFQATT, SNEGSKA (reference sequence). CDR3: CSASYSPHQPQHF. CDR3 bases: TGCAGTGCTAGTTACAGCCCTCATCAGCCCCAGCATTTT.

This chain connects TRBV5-1 to TRBJ1-2; the D gene is possibly TRBD1 (6 bases). This CDR3 comprises 13 residues. Germline V gene data show CDR1 as SGHRS and CDR2 as YFSETQ. Trimming left V 7 bases short and J 1 base short, with 11 bases between. CDR3 DNA: TGCGCCAGCCAACGGGACAATAACTATGGCTACACCTTC. Protein sequence: CASQRDNNYGYTF.

V is TRBV19 and J is TRBJ2-1; D might be TRBD2 (6 bases). Trimming took off 7 bases at V and 1 base at J, with 14 bases between the two ends. This CDR3 has 15 residues. CDR1 is LNHDA, CDR2 SQIVND, per germline (reference sequence). The CDR3 protein is CASMGLARSYNEQFF. CDR3 coding DNA: TGTGCCAGTATGGGGCTAGCGCGGTCCTACAATGAGCAGTTCTTC.

The chain combines TRBV2 with TRBJ2-7, with 7 bases identical to TRBD2. V gave up 3 bases and J gave up 6 bases; unmatched junction bases: 5. CDR1 is SNHLY, CDR2 FYNNEI, per germline. This CDR3 has 13 amino acids. CDR3 residues: CASSEEIAGEQYF. CDR3 nucleotide sequence: TGTGCCAGCAGTGAGGAGATAGCGGGCGAGCAGTACTTC.

The CDR3 coding sequence is TGTGCCATCAGTGAGCGCGGGGGCCACTATGGCTACACCTTC. It yields the protein CAISERGGHYGYTF. The chain combines TRBV10-3 with TRBJ1-2; D is perhaps TRBD1 (6 bases). V was cut by 2 bases and J by 3 bases, with 10 bases left in between. Looked up from germline, CDR1 is ENHRY and CDR2 is SYGVKD. There are 14 residues in the CDR3.

CDR3: CASRRAGTRNTEAFF. The DNA for the CDR3 is TGTGCCAGCAGAAGAGCCGGGACAAGAAACACTGAAGCTTTCTTT. The rearrangement links TRBV3-1 (or the pseudogene TRBV3-2) to TRBJ1-1; tentative D call: TRBD1 (6 bases). This CDR3 spans 15 amino acids. Germline V CDR1 and CDR2: LGHDT, YNNKEL (reference sequence). V was pared by 6 bases and J by 2 bases, with 16 bases between.

The chain links TRBV5-1 to TRBJ2-2; D may be TRBD1 (6 bases). The germline V gene has CDR1 SGHRS and CDR2 YFSETQ. This CDR3 region has 14 residues. Trimming cost V 4 bases and J 3 bases, with 10 bases left between them. The CDR3 DNA follows: TGCGCCAGCAGCCCGGACAGATACACCGGGGAGCTGTTTTTT. Protein product: CASSPDRYTGELFF.

This clone turned up a few times. V is TRBV12-3 or TRBV12-4 and J is TRBJ1-2, with D unclear. There are 13 residues in the CDR3. V shed 0 bases and J shed 7 bases, with 9 bases lying between them. CDR3 in DNA: TGTGCCAGCAGTTTAGCGAGCTACGGTGGCTACACCTTC. This sequence encodes CASSLASYGGYTF.

The chain carries TRBV7-2 and TRBJ1-2, with 11 bases that match TRBD1. CDR1 is SGHTA and CDR2 is FQGNSA in the germline V gene. The CDR3 consists of 15 residues. V dropped 3 bases and J dropped 8; count of bases not matched to a gene: 8. For the CDR3, the DNA is TGTGCCAGCAGCTTGCTGGCGGACAGGGGGCGAGGCTACACCTTC. This encodes CASSLLADRGRGYTF.

V is TRBV6-5 and J is TRBJ2-7, with a weak D call TRBD2 (7 bases). V was trimmed by 9 bases and J by 1 base, leaving 10 bases between them. CDR1 and CDR2 (germline): MNHEY, SVGAGI. This CDR3 has 12 residues. The CDR3 reads CASKGGSYEQYF. The CDR3 coding sequence is TGTGCCAGTAAGGGGGGGTCCTACGAGCAGTACTTC.

The chain carries TRBV5-1 and TRBJ2-7; D call uncertain. CDR1 is SGHRS, CDR2 YFSETQ, per germline. The CDR3 covers 17 residues. With 2 bases removed from V and 2 bases from J, the gap between germline ends came to 20 bases. The CDR3 sequence: CASSLLTMYAVPYEQYF. The CDR3 DNA reads TGCGCCAGCAGCTTACTAACAATGTACGCTGTACCCTACGAGCAGTACTTC.

The rearrangement uses TRBV5-1 and TRBJ1-5, with D tentatively TRBD1 (6 bases). The CDR3 totals 15 residues. CDR1 and CDR2 (germline): SGHRS, YFSETQ. V was shortened by 0 bases and J by 1 base, with 8 bases between the two germline ends. The CDR3 loop reads CASSLAGQSNQPQHF. The CDR3 DNA reads TGCGCCAGCAGCTTGGCCGGACAGAGCAATCAGCCCCAGCATTTT.

The V and J genes are TRBV5-6 and TRBJ2-5; D may be TRBD2 (6 bases). Germline CDR1 is SGHDT and CDR2 is YYEEEE. Trimming removed 1 base from V and 4 bases from J, with 14 bases in between. The CDR3 has 15 amino acids. The CDR3 spells CASSLPGEGRETQYF. Here the CDR3 DNA reads TGTGCCAGCAGCTTGCCGGGGGAAGGTCGAGAGACCCAGTACTTC.

The V gene is TRBV27, the J gene TRBJ2-3, with TRBD2 identical over 11 bases. Looked up from germline, CDR1 is MNHEY and CDR2 is SMNVEV (reference sequence). The CDR3 has 16 amino acids. With 1 base clipped from V and 5 bases from J, the junction kept 5 bases outside the gene matches. For the CDR3, the DNA is TGTGCCAGCAGTTTATTGCTAGGGACTAGCGGAGATACGCAGTATTTT. This codes for CASSLLLGTSGDTQYF.

The chain couples TRBV3-1 (or the pseudogene TRBV3-2) to TRBJ1-1; 7 bases agree with TRBD1. Germline V gene sequence: CDR1 LGHDT, CDR2 YNNKEL (reference sequence). The CDR3 is made up of 14 amino acids. The V segment lost 4 bases and the J segment 2 bases; nucleotides outside the gene matches: 4. CDR3 DNA: TGTGCCAGCAGCCGTTGGGACAGAAACACTGAAGCTTTCTTT. Protein: CASSRWDRNTEAFF.

The chain joins TRBV4-2 to TRBJ2-3, with 11 bases matching TRBD1. The CDR3 has 15 amino acids. J lost 5 bases, V lost 4 bases, and 5 bases had no gene match. The germline V gene encodes CDR1 LGHNA and CDR2 YNFKEQ. In DNA, the CDR3 is TGTGCCAGCAGCCGGACAGGGGGCGAGGAAGATACGCAGTATTTT. It codes for CASSRTGGEEDTQYF.

The V gene is TRBV6-5, the J gene TRBJ1-5, with 8 bases matching TRBD1. CDR3 length: 14 amino acids. V shed 8 bases, J shed 3 bases, and the junction held 6 bases outside the gene matches. From germline, CDR1 is MNHEY and CDR2 SVGAGI. The chain's CDR3 is CASSRQGHNQPQHF. CDR3 bases: TGTGCCAGCTCAAGACAGGGGCACAATCAGCCCCAGCATTTT.

This clone was found once. V and J are TRBV27 and TRBJ2-5; D remains ambiguous. V was pared by 6 bases and J by 3 bases, with 11 bases between. Germline V gene data show CDR1 as MNHEY and CDR2 as SMNVEV (reference sequence). CDR3 length: 13 residues. This CDR3 reads CASSPTAEETQYF. The DNA for the CDR3 is TGTGCCAGCAGCCCAACTGCTGAAGAGACCCAGTACTTC.

The chain employs TRBV18 and TRBJ2-1; TRBD2 aligns across 10 bases. CDR1 and CDR2 from the germline V gene are KGHSH and LQKENI. The CDR3 is 16 residues long. V dropped 3 bases and J dropped 7; count of bases not matched to a gene: 9. The CDR3 loop reads CASSPLSGGASNEQFF. CDR3 bases: TGTGCCAGCTCACCCTTAAGCGGGGGGGCTTCGAATGAGCAGTTCTTC.

The chain has TRBV4-1 and TRBJ1-2, with D hard to call. This CDR3 is built from 18 residues. V shed 0 bases and J shed 3 bases, with 20 bases lying between them. In germline, CDR1 is MGHRA, CDR2 YSYEKL. In DNA, the CDR3 is TGCGCCAGCAGCCAAGATAGGGTACTAGGATTCTCTGACTATGGCTACACCTTC. It translates to CASSQDRVLGFSDYGYTF.

The chain uses TRBV5-1 and TRBJ2-1; 12 bases are shared with TRBD2. The V gene's germline CDR1 is SGHRS and CDR2 YFSETQ. V shed 3 bases and J 7 bases; nucleotides not matched to a gene: 2. This CDR3 is built from 14 residues. CDR3 in DNA: TGCGCCAGCAGCTCCGGGACTAGCGGGAATGAGCAGTTCTTC. It yields the protein CASSSGTSGNEQFF.

J is TRBJ2-5 and V is TRBV9; the D gene is possibly TRBD2 (5 bases). The CDR3 length is 14 residues. Between the trimmed V and J ends, which lost 0 bases and 7 bases, there was a span of 13 bases. CDR1 SGDLS and CDR2 YYNGEE come from the germline V gene. CDR3 in DNA: TGTGCCAGCAGCGTAGCTACGGGCGGAGGGACCCAGTACTTC. Translation: CASSVATGGGTQYF.

The chain combines TRBV29-1 with TRBJ2-5; TRBD1 aligns across 8 bases. The germline V gene has CDR1 SQVTM and CDR2 ANQGSEA. The J segment lost 1 base and the V segment lost 3 bases, leaving 10 bases of the junction unmatched. The CDR3 contains 16 residues. This chain's CDR3 is CSVDPRTGGFQETQYF. The CDR3 DNA follows: TGCAGCGTTGATCCCCGAACAGGGGGATTCCAAGAGACCCAGTACTTC.

The gene calls are TRBV28 and TRBJ2-3, with D maybe TRBD1 (5 bases). The CDR3 runs 14 residues. The ends were cut back, 2 bases at V and 5 bases at J, with 11 bases in the middle. Germline CDR1 and CDR2: MDHEN and SYDVKM. Written as DNA, the CDR3 is TGTGCCAGCAGTTTAGGTGGGGCCAGAGATACGCAGTATTTT. Amino acid sequence: CASSLGGARDTQYF.

This clone was seen a few times. With a much larger clone just one base away, this may be a read error. The V call is TRBV7-6, the J call TRBJ2-7, with 7 bases that match TRBD2. CDR1 and CDR2 from the germline V gene are SGHVS and FNYEAQ. V trimming: 3 bases; J trimming: 2 bases; junction bases outside the gene matches: 1. This CDR3 spans 13 amino acids. The CDR3 DNA sequence: TGTGCCAGCAGCTTTGGGGGGGCCTACGAGCAGTACTTC. Protein sequence: CASSFGGAYEQYF.

CDR3 loop: CASSSDFDTQYF. The DNA for the CDR3 is TGTGCCAGCAGCTCTGACTTCGATACGCAGTATTTT. This chain connects TRBV11-3 to TRBJ2-3; D remains ambiguous. The CDR3 sequence is 12 residues long. Trimming left V 4 bases short and J 6 bases short, with 8 bases between. Germline CDR1 and CDR2: SGHNT and YENEEA.

The chain employs TRBV5-8 and TRBJ2-7; D is perhaps TRBD1 (5 bases). There are 13 residues in the CDR3. Germline CDR1 reads SGHTS; CDR2 reads YDEGEE. Trimming took 2 bases from V and 7 from J, leaving 13 bases between them. The CDR3 DNA follows: TGTGCCAGCAGCTTAGGGGTCCCAGGGGAGCAGTACTTC. Its protein is CASSLGVPGEQYF.

The CDR3 region is CATSDLHGRGRETQYF. The CDR3 DNA reads as TGTGCCACCAGTGATTTGCACGGCAGGGGGCGGGAGACCCAGTACTTC. V gene TRBV24-1 combines with J gene TRBJ2-5, with 8 bases matching TRBD1. With V trimmed by 0 bases and J by 5 bases, 7 bases remained unmatched. Germline V gene data show CDR1 as KGHDR and CDR2 as SFDVKD. The CDR3 consists of 16 residues.